The rows below give T cell receptor beta chains drawn from one sample of a study of T cells in Graves' hyperthyroidism and ophthalmopathy. Via MiXCR, TCRdb re-called the multiplex PCR reads, giving one row per CDR3 protein. The sample has about 710,000 distinct CDR3 sequences, roughly 15% seen once. The sequenced sample was blood. Receptor source: a man between 18 and 35 years old with Graves' hyperthyroidism. The CDR3 runs from the conserved cysteine through the conserved F or W. The D gene is left open where the match is weak. The listing skips clone size in some rows; elsewhere it reads once, few, many or a size class.

TRBV9,-,TRBJ2-2,-,CASSVHAGELFF,TGTGCCAGCAGCGTCCACGCCGGGGAGCTGTTTTTT
TRBV29-1,few,TRBJ1-6,TRBD1,CSIHRDRGNAPLHF,TGCAGCATACACCGGGACAGGGGGAATGCACCCCTCCACTTT
TRBV7-9,-,TRBJ2-7,-,CARSALLGYEQYF,TGTGCCAGGTCAGCACTTCTGGGGTACGAGCAGTACTTC
TRBV9,-,TRBJ1-1,-,CASSPEGREWAEAFF,TGTGCCAGCAGCCCAGAGGGGCGGGAGTGGGCTGAAGCTTTCTTT
TRBV7-9,few,TRBJ2-1,-,CASSPGLHNEQFF,TGTGCCAGCAGCCCCGGACTACACAATGAGCAGTTCTTC
TRBV9,-,TRBJ2-5,-,CASSVVGSETQYF,TGTGCCAGCAGCGTAGTGGGGTCAGAGACCCAGTACTTC
TRBV2,many,TRBJ2-3,-,CASSEQGGGDTQYF,TGTGCCAGCAGTGAACAAGGGGGAGGGGATACGCAGTATTTT
TRBV3-1,many,TRBJ1-2,-,CASSQEGGYGYTF,TGTGCCAGCAGCCAAGAAGGCGGTTATGGCTACACCTTC
TRBV24-1,many,TRBJ1-4,-,CATSEEGTNEKLFF,TGTGCCACCAGTGAAGAGGGAACTAATGAAAAACTGTTTTTT
TRBV7-9,-,TRBJ1-1,-,CASSLGLDGAFF,TGTGCCAGCAGCTTAGGGCTGGATGGAGCTTTCTTT
TRBV4-2,-,TRBJ2-7,-,CASQGGTGAYEQYF,TGTGCCAGCCAGGGAGGGACAGGAGCCTACGAGCAGTACTTC
TRBV12-3/TRBV12-4,-,TRBJ1-6,TRBD1,CAITGASPNSPLHF,TGTGCCATAACAGGGGCTTCCCCTAATTCACCCCTCCACTTT
TRBV25-1,many,TRBJ2-5,TRBD1,CASSRTGGFETQYF,TGTGCCAGCAGCCGGACAGGGGGTTTCGAGACCCAGTACTTC
TRBV6-1,-,TRBJ1-4,-,CASRISEGGEKLFF,TGTGCCAGCCGAATTTCGGAGGGTGGTGAAAAACTGTTTTTT
TRBV7-2,many,TRBJ2-3,TRBD2,CASRLGTSVTDTQYF,TGTGCCAGCCGTTTGGGGACTAGCGTCACAGATACGCAGTATTTT